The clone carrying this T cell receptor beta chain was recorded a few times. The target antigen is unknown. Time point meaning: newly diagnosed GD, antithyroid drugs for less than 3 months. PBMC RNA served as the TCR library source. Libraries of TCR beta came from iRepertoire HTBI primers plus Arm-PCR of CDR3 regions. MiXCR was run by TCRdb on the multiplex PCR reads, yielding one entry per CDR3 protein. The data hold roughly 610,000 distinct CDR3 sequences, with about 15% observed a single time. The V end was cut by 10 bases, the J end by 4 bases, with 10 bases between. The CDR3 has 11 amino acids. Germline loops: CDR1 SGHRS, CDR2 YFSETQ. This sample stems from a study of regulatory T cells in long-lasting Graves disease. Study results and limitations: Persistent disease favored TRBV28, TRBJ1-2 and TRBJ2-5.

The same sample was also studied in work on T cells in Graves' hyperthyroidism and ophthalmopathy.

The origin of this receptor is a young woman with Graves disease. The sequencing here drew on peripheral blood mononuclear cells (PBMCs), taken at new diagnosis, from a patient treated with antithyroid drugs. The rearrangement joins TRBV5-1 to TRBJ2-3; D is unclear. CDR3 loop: CADPVSDTQYF. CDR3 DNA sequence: TGCGCCGACCCGGTCTCAGATACGCAGTATTTT.